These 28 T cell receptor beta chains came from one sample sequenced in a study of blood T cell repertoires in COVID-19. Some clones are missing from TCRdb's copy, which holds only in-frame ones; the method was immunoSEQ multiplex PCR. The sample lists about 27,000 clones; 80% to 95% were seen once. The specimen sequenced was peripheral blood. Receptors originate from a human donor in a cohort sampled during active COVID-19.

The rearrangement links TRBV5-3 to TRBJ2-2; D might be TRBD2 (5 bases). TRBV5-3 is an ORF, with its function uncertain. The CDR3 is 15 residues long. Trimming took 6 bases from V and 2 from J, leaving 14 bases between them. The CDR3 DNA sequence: TGTGCCAGAATCACCCCAGCGGCCAACACCGGGGAGCTGTTTTTT. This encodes CARITPAANTGELFF.

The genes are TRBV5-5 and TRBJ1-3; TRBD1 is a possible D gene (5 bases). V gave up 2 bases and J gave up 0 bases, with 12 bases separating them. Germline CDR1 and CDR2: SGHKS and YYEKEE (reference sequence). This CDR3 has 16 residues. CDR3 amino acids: CASSLLQVLSGNTIYF. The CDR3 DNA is TGTGCCAGCAGCTTACTACAGGTCCTCTCTGGAAACACCATATATTTT.

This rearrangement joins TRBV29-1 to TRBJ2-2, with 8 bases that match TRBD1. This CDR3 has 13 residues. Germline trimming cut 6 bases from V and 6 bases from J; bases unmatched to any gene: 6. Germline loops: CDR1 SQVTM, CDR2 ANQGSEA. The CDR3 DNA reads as TGCAGCGTGGACAGGGCCGAATCCGGGGAGCTGTTTTTT. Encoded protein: CSVDRAESGELFF.

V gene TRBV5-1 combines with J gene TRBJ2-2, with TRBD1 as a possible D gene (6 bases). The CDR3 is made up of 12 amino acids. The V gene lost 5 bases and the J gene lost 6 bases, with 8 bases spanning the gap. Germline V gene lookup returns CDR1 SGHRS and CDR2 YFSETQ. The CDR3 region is CASRSGAGELFF. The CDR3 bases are TGCGCCAGCAGATCAGGGGCCGGGGAGCTGTTTTTT.

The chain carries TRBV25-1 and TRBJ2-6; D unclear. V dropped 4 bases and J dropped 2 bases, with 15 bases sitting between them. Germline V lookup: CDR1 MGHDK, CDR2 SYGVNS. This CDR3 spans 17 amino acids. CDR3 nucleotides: TGTGCCAGCAGTGCTCGGATCTCCCGGGCTGGGGCCAACGTCCTGACTTTC. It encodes CASSARISRAGANVLTF.

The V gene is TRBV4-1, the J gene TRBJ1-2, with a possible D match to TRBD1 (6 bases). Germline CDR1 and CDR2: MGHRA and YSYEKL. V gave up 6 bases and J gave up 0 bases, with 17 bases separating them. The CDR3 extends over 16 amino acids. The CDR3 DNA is TGCGCCAGCAGGAGCTACGGGACACCGGCTAACTATGGCTACACCTTC. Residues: CASRSYGTPANYGYTF.

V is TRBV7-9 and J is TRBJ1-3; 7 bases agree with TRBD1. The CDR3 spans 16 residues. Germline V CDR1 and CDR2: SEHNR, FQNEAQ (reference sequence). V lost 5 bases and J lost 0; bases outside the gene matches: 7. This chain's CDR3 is CASSRQGTISGNTIYF. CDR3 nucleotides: TGTGCCAGCAGCCGACAGGGAACAATCTCTGGAAACACCATATATTTT.

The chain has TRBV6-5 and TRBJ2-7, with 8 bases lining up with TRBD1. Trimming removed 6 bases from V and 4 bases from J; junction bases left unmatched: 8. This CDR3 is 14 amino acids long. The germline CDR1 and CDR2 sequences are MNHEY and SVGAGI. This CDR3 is CASRRTGKVYEQYF. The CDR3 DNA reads TGTGCCAGCAGGAGGACAGGGAAGGTTTACGAGCAGTACTTC.

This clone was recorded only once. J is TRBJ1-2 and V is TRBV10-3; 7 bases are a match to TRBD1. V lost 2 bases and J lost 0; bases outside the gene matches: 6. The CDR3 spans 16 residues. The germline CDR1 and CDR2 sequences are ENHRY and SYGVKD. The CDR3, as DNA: TGTGCCATCAGTGAGGAGGGACAGCTATCTAACTATGGCTACACCTTC. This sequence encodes CAISEEGQLSNYGYTF.

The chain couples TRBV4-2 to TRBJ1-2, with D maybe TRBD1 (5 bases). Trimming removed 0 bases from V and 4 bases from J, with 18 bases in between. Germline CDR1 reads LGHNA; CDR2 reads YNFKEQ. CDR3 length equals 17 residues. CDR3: CASSQESGGGPIYGYTF. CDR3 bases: TGTGCCAGCAGCCAAGAATCGGGGGGTGGACCGATCTATGGCTACACCTTC.

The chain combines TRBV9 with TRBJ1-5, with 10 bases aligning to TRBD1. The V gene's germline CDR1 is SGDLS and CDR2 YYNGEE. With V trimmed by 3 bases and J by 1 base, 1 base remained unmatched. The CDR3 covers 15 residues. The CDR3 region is CASSEGQGSNQPQHF. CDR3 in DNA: TGTGCCAGCAGCGAGGGACAGGGGAGCAATCAGCCCCAGCATTTT.

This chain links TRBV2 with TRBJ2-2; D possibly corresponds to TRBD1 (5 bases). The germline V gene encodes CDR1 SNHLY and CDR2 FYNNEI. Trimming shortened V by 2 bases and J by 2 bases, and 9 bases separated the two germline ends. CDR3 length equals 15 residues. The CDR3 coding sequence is TGTGCCAGCAGTGAATATAGGGGAAACACCGGGGAGCTGTTTTTT. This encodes CASSEYRGNTGELFF.

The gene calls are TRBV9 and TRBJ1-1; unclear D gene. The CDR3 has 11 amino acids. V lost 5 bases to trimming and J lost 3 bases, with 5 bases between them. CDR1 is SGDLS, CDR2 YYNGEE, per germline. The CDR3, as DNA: TGTGCCAGCAGGCGGGACACTGAAGCTTTCTTT. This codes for CASRRDTEAFF.

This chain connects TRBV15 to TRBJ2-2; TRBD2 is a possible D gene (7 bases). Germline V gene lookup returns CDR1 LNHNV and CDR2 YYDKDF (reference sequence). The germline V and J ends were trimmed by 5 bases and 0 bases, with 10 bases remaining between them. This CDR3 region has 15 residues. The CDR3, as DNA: TGTGCCACCAGCTGGGGGGGCGCGAACACCGGGGAGCTGTTTTTT. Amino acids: CATSWGGANTGELFF.

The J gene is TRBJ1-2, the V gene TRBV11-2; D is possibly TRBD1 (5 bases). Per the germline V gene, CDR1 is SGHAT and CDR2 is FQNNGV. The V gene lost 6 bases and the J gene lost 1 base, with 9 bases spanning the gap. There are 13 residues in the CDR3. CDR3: CASSQTDNYGYTF. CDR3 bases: TGTGCCAGCAGTCAGACAGATAACTATGGCTACACCTTC.

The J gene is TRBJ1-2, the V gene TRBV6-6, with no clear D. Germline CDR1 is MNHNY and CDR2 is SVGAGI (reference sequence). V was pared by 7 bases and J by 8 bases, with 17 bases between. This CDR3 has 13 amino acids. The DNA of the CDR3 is TGTGCCAGCACCGACGGCAGGACTGGAGGCTACACCTTC. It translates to CASTDGRTGGYTF.

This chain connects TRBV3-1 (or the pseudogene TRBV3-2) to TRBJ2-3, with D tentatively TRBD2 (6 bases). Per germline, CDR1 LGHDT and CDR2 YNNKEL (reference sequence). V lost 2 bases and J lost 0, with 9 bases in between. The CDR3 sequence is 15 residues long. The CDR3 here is CASSQLGGSTDTQYF. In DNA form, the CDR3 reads TGTGCCAGCAGCCAACTCGGGGGAAGCACAGATACGCAGTATTTT.

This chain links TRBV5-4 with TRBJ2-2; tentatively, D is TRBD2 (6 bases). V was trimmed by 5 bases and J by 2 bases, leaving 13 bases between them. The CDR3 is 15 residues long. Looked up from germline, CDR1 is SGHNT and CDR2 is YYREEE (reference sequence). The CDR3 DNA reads TGTGCCAGCAGTTCCGGGACTGACAACACCGGGGAGCTGTTTTTT. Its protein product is CASSSGTDNTGELFF. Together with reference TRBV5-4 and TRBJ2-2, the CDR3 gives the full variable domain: ETGVTQSPTHLIKTRGQQVTLRCSSQSGHNTVSWYQQALGQGPQFIFQYYREEENGRGNFPPRFSGLQFPNYSSELNVNALELDDSALYLCASSSGTDNTGELFFGEGSRLTVL.

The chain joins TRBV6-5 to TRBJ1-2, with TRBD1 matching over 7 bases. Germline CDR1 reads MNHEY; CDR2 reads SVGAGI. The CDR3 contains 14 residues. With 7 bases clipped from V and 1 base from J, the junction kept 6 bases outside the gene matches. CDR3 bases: TGTGCCAGCATAGCGGCAGGGGGTAACTATGGCTACACCTTC. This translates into CASIAAGGNYGYTF.

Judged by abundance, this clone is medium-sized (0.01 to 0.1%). The CDR3 region is CASRELSDRNYNSPLHF. The DNA of the CDR3 is TGTGCCAGCAGAGAACTCTCGGACAGGAATTATAATTCACCCCTCCACTTT. The chain has TRBV28 and TRBJ1-6, with TRBD1 matching 7 bases. The germline gives CDR1 MDHEN, CDR2 SYDVKM. This CDR3 is built from 17 residues. Losses at the gene ends were 6 bases for V and 4 bases for J; bases not matched to a gene: 12.

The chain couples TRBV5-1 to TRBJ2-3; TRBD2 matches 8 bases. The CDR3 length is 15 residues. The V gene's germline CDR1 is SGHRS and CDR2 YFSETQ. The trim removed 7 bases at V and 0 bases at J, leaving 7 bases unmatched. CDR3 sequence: CASAPSGPSTDTQYF. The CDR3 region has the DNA TGCGCCAGCGCCCCTAGCGGGCCTAGCACAGATACGCAGTATTTT.

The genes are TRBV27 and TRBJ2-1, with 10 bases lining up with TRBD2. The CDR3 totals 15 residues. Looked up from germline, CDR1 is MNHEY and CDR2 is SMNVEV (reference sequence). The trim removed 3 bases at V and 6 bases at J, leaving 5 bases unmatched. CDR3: CASSFLAGASNEQFF. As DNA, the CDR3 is TGTGCCAGCAGTTTCCTAGCGGGGGCCTCCAATGAGCAGTTCTTC.

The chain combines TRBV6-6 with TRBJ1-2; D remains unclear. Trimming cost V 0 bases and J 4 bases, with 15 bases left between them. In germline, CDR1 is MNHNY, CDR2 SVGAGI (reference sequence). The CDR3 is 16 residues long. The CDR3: CASSYSHSRTFYGYTF. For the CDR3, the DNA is TGTGCCAGCAGTTACTCTCATAGTAGAACGTTCTATGGCTACACCTTC.

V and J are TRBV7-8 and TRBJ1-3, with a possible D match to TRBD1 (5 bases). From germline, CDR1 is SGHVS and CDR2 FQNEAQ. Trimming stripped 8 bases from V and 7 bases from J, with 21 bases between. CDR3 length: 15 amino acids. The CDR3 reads CASWNRREGLNTIYF. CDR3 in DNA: TGTGCCAGCTGGAACAGGAGGGAAGGTCTTAACACCATATATTTT.

CDR3 residues: CASSYTGQGDTEAFF. CDR3 bases: TGTGCCAGCAGTTACACAGGACAGGGTGACACTGAAGCTTTCTTT. This chain connects TRBV6-5 to TRBJ1-1, with 8 nucleotides matching TRBD1. Germline V gene lookup returns CDR1 MNHEY and CDR2 SVGAGI. CDR3 length: 15 amino acids. After removal of 2 bases from V and 3 bases from J, the junction contained 5 bases not matched to a gene.

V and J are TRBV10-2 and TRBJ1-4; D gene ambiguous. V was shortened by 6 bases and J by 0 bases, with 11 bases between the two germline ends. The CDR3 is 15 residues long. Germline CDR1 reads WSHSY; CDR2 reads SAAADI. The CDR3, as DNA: TGCGCCAGCAGGGGCAGGCTTGCAACTAATGAAAAACTGTTTTTT. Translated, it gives CASRGRLATNEKLFF.

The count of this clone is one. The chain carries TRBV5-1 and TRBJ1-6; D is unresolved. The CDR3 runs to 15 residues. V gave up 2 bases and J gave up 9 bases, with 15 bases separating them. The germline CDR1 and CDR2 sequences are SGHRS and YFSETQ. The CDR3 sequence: CASSFGQAISSPLHF. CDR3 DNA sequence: TGCGCCAGCAGCTTTGGGCAGGCCATTAGTTCACCCCTCCACTTT. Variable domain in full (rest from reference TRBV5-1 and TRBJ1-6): KAGVTQTPRYLIKTRGQQVTLSCSPISGHRSVSWYQQTPGQGLQFLFEYFSETQRNKGNFPGRFSGRQFSNSRSEMNVSTLELGDSALYLCASSFGQAISSPLHFGNGTRLTVT.

CDR3 protein: CASGQETGVGEKLFF. In DNA form, the CDR3 reads TGCGCCAGCGGCCAAGAGACAGGAGTAGGTGAAAAACTGTTTTTT. J is TRBJ1-4 and V is TRBV5-1, with D tentatively TRBD1 (6 bases). There are 15 residues in the CDR3. Germline V lookup: CDR1 SGHRS, CDR2 YFSETQ. V lost 7 bases, J lost 7 bases, and 20 bases lay in between.